This is a list of T cell receptor beta chains from one sample in a study of blood T cell repertoires in COVID-19. The method was immunoSEQ multiplex PCR; TCRdb's version includes in-frame clones alone and lacks a portion of them. Seen here are around 22,000 clones, 80% to 95% observed once, and the top ten hold approximately 3.4%. The sequenced sample consisted of peripheral blood. Source of these receptors: a woman in her 70s with active COVID-19. Both conserved end residues are trimmed from each CDR3. The order of the fields is J gene, V gene, CDR3 protein.

TRBJ1-1 TRBV2 ASSGFMNTEAF
TRBJ1-6 TRBV6-5 ASKRDAGTPLH
TRBJ2-7 TRBV28 ASSLTLSQSYEQY
TRBJ1-1 TRBV3-1/TRBV3-2 ASSPVAGITEAF
TRBJ2-4 TRBV28 ASRLQGANIQY
TRBJ2-3 TRBV6-2/TRBV6-3 ASSWGGLAGEESDTQY
TRBJ2-7 TRBV2 ASNVLAPYEQY
TRBJ2-3 TRBV24-1 ATSVAPSGYTDTQY
TRBJ2-2 TRBV29-1 SVEELVGELF
TRBJ2-1 TRBV25-1 ASSESLGEQF
TRBJ2-3 TRBV3-1/TRBV3-2 ASSQALRGRGDTQY
TRBJ2-7 TRBV7-3 ASSLSRATEQY
TRBJ2-2 TRBV7-3 ASSLSSAGTTGELF
TRBJ2-1 TRBV6-5 ATLAGFNNEQF
TRBJ2-7 TRBV9 ASSVGLAGIYEQY
TRBJ2-7 TRBV16 ASTEGGQRDEQY
TRBJ2-1 TRBV5-1 ASSLGSGWNEQF
TRBJ1-1 TRBV2 ASSEESLMNTEAF
TRBJ1-1 TRBV9 ASSVFPGQGIGAEAF
TRBJ1-1 TRBV21-1 ASSDKVGRGTGKEAEAF
TRBJ2-1 TRBV7-2 ASSSPTGGNFNEQF
TRBJ2-7 TRBV6-1 ASSEEGQGSIEQY
TRBJ2-1 TRBV7-2 ASSWSREGTEQF
TRBJ2-1 TRBV18 ASSLLGTPNNEQF
TRBJ1-6 TRBV11-2 ASSFSSGNNSPLH
TRBJ1-2 TRBV19 ASSIPAGWAYGYT
TRBJ2-1 TRBV4-1 ASSQEGGTSGYNEQF
TRBJ2-5 TRBV5-1 ASSLRGGETQY
TRBJ2-1 TRBV29-1 SVVGGRVSYNEQF
TRBJ2-1 TRBV29-1 SVEAAAGGASEQF
TRBJ1-6 TRBV5-4 ASSLVQGSGPLH
TRBJ1-6 TRBV18 ASSPGQGNNSPLH
TRBJ1-2 TRBV29-1 SVESVSGYT
TRBJ1-6 TRBV6-1 ASSEAVRGLGNSPLH
TRBJ2-3 TRBV5-1 ASSRGTASWADTQY
TRBJ2-2 TRBV3-1/TRBV3-2 ASSLGQGVIGELF
TRBJ1-3 TRBV2 ASSQGSSGNTIY
TRBJ2-3 TRBV7-8 ASSLGQRGDTQY
TRBJ2-7 TRBV19 ASSIFTGNEQY
TRBJ2-5 TRBV29-1 SAGQGPGAQY
TRBJ1-2 TRBV19 ASSIAGDGYT
TRBJ2-3 TRBV24-1 AATSGSVDTQY
TRBJ1-3 TRBV6-2/TRBV6-3 ASSPWQGASGNTIY
TRBJ2-7 TRBV5-4 ASSLPSGSTHEQY
TRBJ2-7 TRBV28 ASSLIGGPYEQY
TRBJ2-7 TRBV19 ASSIETPGTTTGYEQY
TRBJ2-3 TRBV15 ATSRDGQLRRDTQY
TRBJ2-1 TRBV5-4 ASSSSSGSSYNEQF
TRBJ2-5 TRBV28 ASSPPPGYQETQY
TRBJ1-2 TRBV4-2 ASSQTGFLNYGYT
TRBJ2-1 TRBV3-1/TRBV3-2 ASSPYSGSVFHNEQF
TRBJ2-7 TRBV10-1 ARDRGRDYEQY
TRBJ1-2 TRBV7-9 ASSFTGAFNYGYT
TRBJ2-1 TRBV28 ASSKLAGGPKRVNEQF
TRBJ2-4 TRBV2 ASSELGTFDIQY